The T cell receptor (beta chain) under discussion was sequenced for a study of cytomegalovirus exposure and HLA in healthy donors. Study findings and constraints: Most sequenced TCRs were rare (though some public TCRs occurred in many donors). Earlier analysis looked at TCR beta V segments, and most were productive about 87% or about 30% of the time. Among the sequence variants, a highly shared cluster was likely an artifact of sequencing. A later analysis linked a missense variant in DCLRE1C to the trimming of TCR beta V and J genes.

As regards this clone: The antigen remains unidentified.

V lost 1 base and J lost 0, with 7 bases in between. The CDR3 runs to 15 residues. CDR1 is LNHDA and CDR2 is SQIVND in the germline V gene (reference sequence). This PCR relied on a set of 60 Vbeta primers and 13 Jbeta primers. Here immunoSEQ multiplex PCR was the method, and the copy in TCRdb shows in-frame clones only, minus some. The sample yields under 200,000 clones, approximately 82% seen once. The TCR was taken from a male donor in good health and CMV-seronegative. Material: PBMCs. This chain joins TRBV19 and TRBJ1-5; no clear D. CDR3 sequence: CASSIVGSSNQPQHF. CDR3 DNA: TGTGCCAGTAGTATAGTGGGGAGTAGCAATCAGCCCCAGCATTTT. Full variable domain (remainder filled in from reference TRBV19 and TRBJ1-5): DGGITQSPKYLFRKEGQNVTLSCEQNLNHDAMYWYRQDPGQGLRLIYYSQIVNDFQKGDIAEGYSVSREKKESFPLTVTSAQKNPTAFYLCASSIVGSSNQPQHFGDGTRLSIL.